This paragraph reports one T cell receptor beta chain. Its antigen is undetermined. The PCR had 60 Vbeta and 13 Jbeta primers. Method: immunoSEQ multiplex PCR; TCRdb's copy keeps in-frame clones and lacks some. The sample carries about 100,000 clones, under 80% recorded once. The entry originates in a study of cytomegalovirus exposure and HLA in healthy donors. Study-wide results and caveats: Indistinguishable V segments such as TRBV6-2 and TRBV6-3 were excluded. Previous analysis showed most TCR beta V segments were productive about 90% or about 30% of the time. A likely sequencing artifact accounted for one observed cluster of highly shared sequence variants.

Though probably carrying unrecorded immune exposures, donors were nominally healthy at sampling. The CDR3 totals 13 residues. Germline V gene lookup returns CDR1 SGHTA and CDR2 FQGNSA. Trimming shortened V by 5 bases and J by 1 base, and 9 bases separated the two germline ends. The source of this sequence is a woman between 18 and 29 years old in good health and CMV-seropositive. The sequenced material came from PBMCs. The chain joins TRBV7-2 to TRBJ2-7; D is perhaps TRBD1 (6 bases). The CDR3 DNA is TGTGCCAGCAGCCCAGGACAGTCCTACGAGCAGTACTTC. Amino acids: CASSPGQSYEQYF.